The source of this TCR beta chain is a study of OX40 agonist ivuxolimab in advanced cancers. Study as a whole: A diagnosis of hepatocellular carcinoma, melanoma, renal cell or head and neck cancer was present in dose-escalation patients.

Regarding the study as a whole: People who partly responded at 0.1-3.0 mg/kg had some of the least clonal expansion seen.

Losses at the gene ends were 4 bases for V and 6 bases for J; bases not matched to a gene: 3. The CDR3 is 12 residues long. CDR1 and CDR2 from the germline V gene are MDHEN and SYDVKM. A word on this clone: Its antigen is undetermined.

The data were produced by immunoSEQ multiplex PCR, yet TCRdb's version contains in-frame clones alone and is incomplete. The table lists about 78,000 clones, approximately 80% of them singletons. Sequencing used CD4+ or CD8+ T cells sorted from blood, obtained in a trial of the OX40 agonist ivuxolimab. This TCR was recovered from an adult with an advanced solid tumor such as melanoma, head and neck, liver or kidney cancer. V is TRBV28 and J is TRBJ2-7, with TRBD1 matching 7 bases. The CDR3 region has the DNA TGTGCCAGCAGTTACGACAGGGTCGAGCAGTACTTC. Its translation is CASSYDRVEQYF.